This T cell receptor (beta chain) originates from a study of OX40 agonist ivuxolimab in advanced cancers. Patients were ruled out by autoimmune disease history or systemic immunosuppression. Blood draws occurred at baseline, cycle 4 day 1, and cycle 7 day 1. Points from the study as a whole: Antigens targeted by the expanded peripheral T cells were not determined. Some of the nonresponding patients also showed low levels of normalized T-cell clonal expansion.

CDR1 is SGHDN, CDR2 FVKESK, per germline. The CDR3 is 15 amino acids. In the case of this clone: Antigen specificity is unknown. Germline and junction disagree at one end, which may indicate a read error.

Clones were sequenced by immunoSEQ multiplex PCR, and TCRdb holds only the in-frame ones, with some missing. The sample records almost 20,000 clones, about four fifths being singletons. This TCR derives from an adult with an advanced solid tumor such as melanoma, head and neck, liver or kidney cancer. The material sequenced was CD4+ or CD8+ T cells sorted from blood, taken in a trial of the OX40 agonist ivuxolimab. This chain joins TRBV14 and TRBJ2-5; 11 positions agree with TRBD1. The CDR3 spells CASSQGTGGVEAQYF. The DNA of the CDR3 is TGTGCCAGCAGCCAAGGGACAGGGGGCGTAGAGGCCCAGTACTTC.